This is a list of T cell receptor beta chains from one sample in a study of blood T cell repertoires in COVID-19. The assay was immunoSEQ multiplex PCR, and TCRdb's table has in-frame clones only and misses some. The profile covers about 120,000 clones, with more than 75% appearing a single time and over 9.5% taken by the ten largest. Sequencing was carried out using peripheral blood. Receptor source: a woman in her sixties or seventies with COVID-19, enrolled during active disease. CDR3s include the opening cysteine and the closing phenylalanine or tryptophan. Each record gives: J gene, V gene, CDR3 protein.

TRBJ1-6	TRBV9	CASSPRQGSYNSPLHF
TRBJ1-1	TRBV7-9	CASSRGQGNTEAFF
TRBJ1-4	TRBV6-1	CASSEGRSGEKLFF
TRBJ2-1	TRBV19	CASSILQGSYNEQFF
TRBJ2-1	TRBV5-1	CASSPGTGFRDEQFF
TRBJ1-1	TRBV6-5	CASSYAQQAREAFF
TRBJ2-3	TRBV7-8	CASSLVAGGAVDTQYF
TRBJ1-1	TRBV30	CAWSDTNTEAFF
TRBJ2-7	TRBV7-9	CASSFSGQGADEQYF
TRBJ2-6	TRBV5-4	CASSGAFSGANVLTF
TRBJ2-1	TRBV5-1	CASSFTRGASSVGNEQFF
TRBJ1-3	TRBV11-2	CASSSTFTGNTIYF
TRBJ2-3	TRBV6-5	CASSFGTGGGPDTQYF
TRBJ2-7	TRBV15	CATSRGRGTEAYEQYF
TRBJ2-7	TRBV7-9	CASSLIGPGEQYF
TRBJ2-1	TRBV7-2	CASSLSGGPYNEQFF
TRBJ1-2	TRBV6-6	CASRVQGTPNYGYTF
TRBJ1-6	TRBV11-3	CASGREFNSPLHF
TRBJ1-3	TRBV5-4	CASSLALGTAGNTIYF
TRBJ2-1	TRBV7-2	CASSPGRPRGGDEQFF
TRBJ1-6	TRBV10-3	CAISGGQQNSPLHF
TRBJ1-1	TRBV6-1	CASSEAGRNTEAFF
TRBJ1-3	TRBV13	CASSYGTISGNTIYF
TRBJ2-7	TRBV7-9	CASSLEGQYSYEQYF
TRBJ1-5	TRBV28	CASSLSHPIIRPGNQPQHF
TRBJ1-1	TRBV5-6	CASRRTGVGTEAFF
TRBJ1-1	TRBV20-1	CSARGRKAFF
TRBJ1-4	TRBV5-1	CASSVGQGNEKLFF
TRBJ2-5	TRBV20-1	CSTFSGETQYF
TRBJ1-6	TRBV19	CASSMRDSPLHF
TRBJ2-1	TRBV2	CASSPGQGISKEFF
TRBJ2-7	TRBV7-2	CASSARSGTGGEQYF
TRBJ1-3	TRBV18	CASSVDRGSGNTIYF
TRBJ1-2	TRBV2	CASKYGTANGYTF
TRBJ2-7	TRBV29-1	CSVVISSEQYF
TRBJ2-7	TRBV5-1	CASSREAGNNYEQYF
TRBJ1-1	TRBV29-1	CSVGQGIRTEAFF
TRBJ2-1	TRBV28	CASRGASDEQFF
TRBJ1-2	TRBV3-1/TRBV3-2	CASSHRSIPNYGYTF
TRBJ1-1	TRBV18	CASSSTANTEAFF
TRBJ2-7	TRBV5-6	CASSPVGQGAYEQYF
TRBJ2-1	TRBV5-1	CASSLRLSTSSYNEQFF
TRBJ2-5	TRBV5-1	CASSPWGGLETQYF
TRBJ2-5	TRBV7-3	CASSPGLAGGETQYF
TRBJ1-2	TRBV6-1	CASSEANTGIYGYTF
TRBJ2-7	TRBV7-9	CASSSGTAGEQYF
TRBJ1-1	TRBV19	CASSQGMNTEAFF
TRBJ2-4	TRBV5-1	CASSPWLGDGSIQYF
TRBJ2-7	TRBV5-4	CASSPREGANEQYF
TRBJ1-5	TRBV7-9	CASSLNLQGRSNQPQHF
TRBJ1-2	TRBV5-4	CASSGGQIYGYTF
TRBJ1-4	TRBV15	CATSRGQAGEKLFF
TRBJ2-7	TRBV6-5	CASTEGGLGEQYF
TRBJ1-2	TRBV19	CASSINSLDYGYTF
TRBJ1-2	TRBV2	CASSGRGANYGYTF
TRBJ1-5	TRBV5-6	CASSPGTGGGNQPQHF
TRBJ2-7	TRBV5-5	CASGRDPGGKEQYF
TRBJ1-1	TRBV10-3	CAISTGQLNTEAFF
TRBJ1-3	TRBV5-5	CASSTKQSSGNTIYF
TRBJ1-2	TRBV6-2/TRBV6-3	CASSEDGTHYGYTF